This paragraph covers one T cell receptor (beta chain) sequence. As for time point: cycle 4 day 1 (C4D1), after less than seven weeks of nivolumab. Every patient was affected by relapse after autologous stem cell transplantation, while exposure to brentuximab vedotin was not uniform. This sample was included in a study of PD-1 blockade in classical Hodgkin lymphoma. Sequencing used immunoSEQ multiplex PCR; TCRdb keeps in-frame clones, though not all of them. Here the sample spans tens of thousands of clones, 66% being singletons. The CDR3 runs to 15 residues. Germline assignment: CDR1 MGHRA and CDR2 YSYEKL. V lost 4 bases to trimming and J lost 0 bases, with 12 bases between them.

V usage is TRBV4-1 and J usage is TRBJ2-5; TRBD1 might be the D (6 bases). The sequence was obtained from a human donor with classical Hodgkin lymphoma. The material was peripheral blood mononuclear cells (PBMCs), obtained before the fourth cycle of nivolumab. In nucleotides, the CDR3 is TGCGCCAGCAGCCGGCACCGGGACAACCAAGAGACCCAGTACTTC. Translation gives CASSRHRDNQETQYF.